These 14 T cell receptor beta chains came from one sample sequenced in a study of T cells in localized non-small cell lung cancer. Produced via immunoSEQ multiplex PCR; TCRdb's table is partial and in-frame only. Of roughly 20,000 clones in the sample, roughly 84% were seen once. The sample was peripheral blood, taken before any cancer treatment. The receptors originated from a man aged 40 to 70 with stage I lung adenocarcinoma.

J is TRBJ2-5 and V is TRBV5-1; 7 nucleotides line up with TRBD2. The CDR3 totals 15 residues. With 4 bases clipped from V and 3 bases from J, the junction kept 9 bases outside the gene matches. Germline values: CDR1 SGHRS, CDR2 YFSETQ. In DNA form, the CDR3 reads TGCGCCAGCAGCCGGTCGCCGGGGGGAAAAGAGACCCAGTACTTC. Protein sequence: CASSRSPGGKETQYF. Complete variable domain (other parts from reference TRBV5-1 and TRBJ2-5): KAGVTQTPRYLIKTRGQQVTLSCSPISGHRSVSWYQQTPGQGLQFLFEYFSETQRNKGNFPGRFSGRQFSNSRSEMNVSTLELGDSALYLCASSRSPGGKETQYFGPGTRLLVL.

The genes are TRBV6-4 and TRBJ1-5; maybe TRBD1 (6 bases). V shed 6 bases and J shed 9 bases, with 15 bases lying between them. This CDR3 has 13 amino acids. CDR1 MRHNA and CDR2 SNTAGT come from the germline V gene. The CDR3 DNA is TGTGCCAGCAGACAGGGTGTGCGGTCGCCCCAGCATTTT. Encoded protein: CASRQGVRSPQHF.

V gene TRBV4-1 combines with J gene TRBJ1-5; D not resolved. Germline lookup yields CDR1 MGHRA and CDR2 YSYEKL. The ends were cut back, 4 bases at V and 2 bases at J, with 12 bases in the middle. The CDR3 extends over 15 amino acids. CDR3 in DNA: TGCGCCAGCAGCCCCTCCTTTTGGGGCAATCAGCCCCAGCATTTT. This sequence encodes CASSPSFWGNQPQHF.

This rearrangement joins TRBV7-9 to TRBJ2-5, with D perhaps matching TRBD1 or TRBD2 (5 bases each). CDR1 is SEHNR, CDR2 FQNEAQ, per germline (reference sequence). CDR3 length: 14 residues. Trimming pared 7 bases from V and 1 base from J, leaving 13 bases between. For the CDR3, the DNA is TGTGCCAGCACCGGGGCCGCCGTCCAAGAGACCCAGTACTTC. Translation gives CASTGAAVQETQYF.

This clone was counted a single time. The V gene is TRBV9, the J gene TRBJ2-2; a possible D gene is TRBD2 (6 bases). Germline V gene lookup returns CDR1 SGDLS and CDR2 YYNGEE. Trimming stripped 4 bases from V and 1 base from J, with 14 bases between. This CDR3 contains 16 residues. CDR3 amino acids: CASSSPGRLNTGELFF. The CDR3 DNA is TGTGCCAGCAGCTCTCCGGGGAGGCTGAACACCGGGGAGCTGTTTTTT.

The chain uses TRBV5-4 and TRBJ2-7; D may match TRBD1 or TRBD2 (5 bases each). The germline V gene encodes CDR1 SGHNT and CDR2 YYREEE (reference sequence). CDR3 length: 13 amino acids. V was shortened by 1 base and J by 4 bases, with 9 bases between the two germline ends. The chain's CDR3 is CASSLTGGYEQYF. The CDR3 DNA reads TGTGCCAGCAGCTTGACAGGAGGATACGAGCAGTACTTC.

The V gene is TRBV11-3, the J gene TRBJ2-1; 10 bases fit TRBD1. The germline V gene encodes CDR1 SGHNT and CDR2 YENEEA. Trimming removed 0 bases from V and 5 bases from J; junction bases left unmatched: 4. The CDR3 loop spans 16 amino acids. The CDR3 DNA sequence: TGTGCCAGCAGCTTAGAGGGGACAGGGGTAGACAATGAGCAGTTCTTC. It yields the protein CASSLEGTGVDNEQFF.

V usage is TRBV18 and J usage is TRBJ2-3; no clear D. This CDR3 spans 12 amino acids. Trimming removed 5 bases at V and 6 bases at J, with 9 bases between. The V gene's germline CDR1 is KGHSH and CDR2 LQKENI. CDR3 DNA sequence: TGTGCCAGCTCAGAAAACATTGATACGCAGTATTTT. Protein: CASSENIDTQYF. The full variable domain, in which reference TRBV18 and TRBJ2-3 provide the parts outside the CDR3, is NAGVMQNPRHLVRRRGQEARLRCSPMKGHSHVYWYRQLPEEGLKFMVYLQKENIIDESGMPKERFSAEFPKEGPSILRIQQVVRGDSAAYFCASSENIDTQYFGPGTRLTVL.

The genes are TRBV10-3 and TRBJ2-5; D not resolved. Trimming took off 1 base at V and 2 bases at J, with 11 bases between the two ends. There are 15 residues in the CDR3. Looked up from germline, CDR1 is ENHRY and CDR2 is SYGVKD. CDR3 loop: CAISELGGAQETQYF. DNA of the CDR3: TGTGCCATCAGTGAGTTGGGCGGTGCACAAGAGACCCAGTACTTC.

The chain is built from TRBV29-1 and TRBJ2-3; possibly TRBD2 for D (7 bases). V was pared by 6 bases and J by 14 bases, with 24 bases between. CDR3 length equals 13 residues. CDR1 and CDR2 from the germline V gene are SQVTM and ANQGSEA. CDR3 region: CSVDGGLSGGLYF. CDR3 sequence (DNA): TGCAGCGTCGACGGGGGACTATCCGGGGGGCTGTATTTT.

V gene TRBV7-2 combines with J gene TRBJ2-5, with a possible D match to TRBD2 (6 bases). V was shortened by 1 base and J by 4 bases, with 16 bases between the two germline ends. CDR1 and CDR2 from the germline V gene are SGHTA and FQGNSA. The CDR3 runs 16 residues. For the CDR3, the DNA is TGTGCCAGCAGCTTAGGGCGGGGCGTTGTGTTAGAGACCCAGTACTTC. Translating gives CASSLGRGVVLETQYF.

The genes are TRBV7-9 and TRBJ2-7; perhaps TRBD1 as D (6 bases). Germline-derived CDR1 and CDR2 are SEHNR and FQNEAQ (reference sequence). V lost 2 bases to trimming and J lost 4 bases, with 12 bases between them. This CDR3 contains 14 residues. Written as DNA, the CDR3 is TGTGCCAGCAGCTTATCAGGGGTCAATTACGAGCAGTACTTC. It is translated as CASSLSGVNYEQYF.

The chain has TRBV28 and TRBJ2-3, with 12 bases matching TRBD2. The CDR3 covers 15 residues. Germline trimming cut 2 bases from V and 5 bases from J; bases unmatched to any gene: 2. Germline assignment: CDR1 MDHEN and CDR2 SYDVKM. In nucleotides, the CDR3 is TGTGCCAGCAGTTTACTAGCGGGGGGGCGAGATACGCAGTATTTT. This translates into CASSLLAGGRDTQYF.

A single count supports this clone. CDR3 in DNA: TGTGCCAGCCGCCAATCCGGGACAGGGCACTATGGCTACACCTTC. It encodes CASRQSGTGHYGYTF. The chain is built from TRBV25-1 and TRBJ1-2; 9 bases align to TRBD1. This CDR3 contains 15 residues. Trimming cost V 8 bases and J 3 bases; bases outside gene matches: 10. The germline V gene encodes CDR1 MGHDK and CDR2 SYGVNS.